This T cell receptor (beta chain) was captured by sequencing in a study of shared clonotypes between healthy human individuals. The naive CD8 subset, CD45RO-negative cells positively selected for CCR7, excluded terminally differentiated effector memory CD45RA+ cells. This clone was seen only once. Its target is not known. This CDR3 is 14 amino acids long. J lost 4 bases, V lost 4 bases, and 5 bases had no gene match. CDR1 MGHRA and CDR2 YSYEKL come from the germline V gene. Study findings and constraints: Generally, estimated richness proved larger in naive subsets than it did in memory subsets. What limited the represented genetic and exposure-history diversity was the small number of donors. Clonotypes that were shared across a handful of donors made up roughly 5% of naive CD4 clonotypes.

Deep-level assay runs were performed. Repertoires were generated with immunoSEQ multiplex PCR, while TCRdb's copy carries only in-frame clones and drops some. The sample includes about 2.1 million clones, about 93% of them seen just once. The source material was naive CD8+ T cells from PBMCs. The sequence came from a man aged 18-30 years in good health. Some clones in this sample may be carry-over from other donors' samples. The chain combines TRBV4-1 with TRBJ2-7; TRBD1 matches 9 bases. Here the CDR3 reads CASSPRDREYEQYF. The CDR3 nucleotides read TGCGCCAGCAGCCCCCGGGACAGGGAGTACGAGCAGTACTTC.